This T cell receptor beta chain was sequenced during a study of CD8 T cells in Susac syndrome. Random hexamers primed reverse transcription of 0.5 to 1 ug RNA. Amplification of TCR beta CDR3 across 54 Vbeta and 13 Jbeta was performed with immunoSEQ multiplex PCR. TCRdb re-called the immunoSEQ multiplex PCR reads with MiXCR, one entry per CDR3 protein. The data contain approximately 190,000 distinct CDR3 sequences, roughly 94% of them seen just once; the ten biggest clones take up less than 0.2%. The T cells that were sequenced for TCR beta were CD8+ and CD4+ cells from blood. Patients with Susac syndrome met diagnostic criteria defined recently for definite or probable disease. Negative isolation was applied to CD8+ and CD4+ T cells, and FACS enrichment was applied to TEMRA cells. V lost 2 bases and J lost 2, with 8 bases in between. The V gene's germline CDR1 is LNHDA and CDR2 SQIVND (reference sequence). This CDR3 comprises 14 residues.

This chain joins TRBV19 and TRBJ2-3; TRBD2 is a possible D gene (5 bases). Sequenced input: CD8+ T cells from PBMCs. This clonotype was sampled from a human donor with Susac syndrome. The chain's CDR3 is CASSIRGATDTQYF. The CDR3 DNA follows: TGTGCCAGTAGTATACGGGGAGCCACAGATACGCAGTATTTT.